This entry is about one TCR beta chain. The data were obtained in a study of blood T cell repertoires in COVID-19. Here immunoSEQ multiplex PCR was the method, and the copy in TCRdb shows in-frame clones only, minus some. The profile shows tens of thousands of clones, around 87% of them singletons. V was trimmed by 2 bases and J by 10 bases, leaving 15 bases between them. This CDR3 region has 14 residues. Germline assignment: CDR1 MNHEY and CDR2 SVGEGT. The source material was peripheral blood. The source is a man in his fifties with active COVID-19. V and J are TRBV6-2 or TRBV6-3 and TRBJ1-5; D is ambiguous. The CDR3 sequence: CASSYGLEGKPQHF. As DNA, the CDR3 is TGTGCCAGCAGTTACGGACTGGAAGGCAAACCCCAGCATTTT.